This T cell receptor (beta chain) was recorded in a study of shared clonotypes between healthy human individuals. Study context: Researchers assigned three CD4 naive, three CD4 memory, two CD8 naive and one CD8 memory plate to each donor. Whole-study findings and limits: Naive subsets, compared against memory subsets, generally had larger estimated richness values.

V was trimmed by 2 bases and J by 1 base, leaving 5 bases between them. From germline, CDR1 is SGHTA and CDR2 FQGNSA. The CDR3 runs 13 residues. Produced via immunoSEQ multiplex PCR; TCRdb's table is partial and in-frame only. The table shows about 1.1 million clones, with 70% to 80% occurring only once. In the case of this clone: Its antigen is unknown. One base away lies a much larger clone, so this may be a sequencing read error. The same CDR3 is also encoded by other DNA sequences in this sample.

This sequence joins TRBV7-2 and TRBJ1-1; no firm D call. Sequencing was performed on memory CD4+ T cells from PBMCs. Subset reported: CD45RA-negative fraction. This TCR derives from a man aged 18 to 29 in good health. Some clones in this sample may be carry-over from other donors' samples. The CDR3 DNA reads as TGTGCCAGCAGCTTACAACCGAACACTGAAGCTTTCTTT. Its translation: CASSLQPNTEAFF.